Listed here are 21 T cell receptor beta chains from one sample, sequenced in a study of blood T cell repertoires in COVID-19. Clones were read by immunoSEQ multiplex PCR, and TCRdb kept only the in-frame ones, dropping some. The repertoire holds about 190,000 clones, with more than 60% as singletons. Sequenced sample: peripheral blood. The receptors were sampled from a woman between 45 and 65 years old with acute or convalescent COVID-19.

The chain carries TRBV19 and TRBJ2-7, with D maybe TRBD1 (6 bases). The V end was cut by 1 base, the J end by 2 bases, with 12 bases between. The CDR3 loop spans 15 amino acids. The germline V gene has CDR1 LNHDA and CDR2 SQIVND (reference sequence). In DNA form, the CDR3 reads TGTGCCAGTAGTATAGGAACCAGGGGCACCTACGAGCAGTACTTC. This sequence encodes CASSIGTRGTYEQYF.

CDR3 nucleotides: TGTGCCAGCAGTTATGGACAGGGGGACACTGAAGCTTTCTTT. Translated, it gives CASSYGQGDTEAFF. The rearrangement uses TRBV6-2 or TRBV6-3 and TRBJ1-1; 10 bases are a match to TRBD1. Germline lookup yields CDR1 MNHEY and CDR2 SVGEGT. The CDR3 has 14 residues. V was pared by 3 bases and J by 3 bases, with 1 base of the junction left unmatched.

This chain joins TRBV5-6 and TRBJ2-3, with TRBD2 identical over 7 bases. The CDR3 loop spans 13 amino acids. Germline CDR1 SGHDT, CDR2 YYEEEE. With 4 bases clipped from V and 5 bases from J, the junction kept 4 bases outside the gene matches. The DNA for the CDR3 is TGTGCCAGCAGCCGACTAGCAATAGATACGCAGTATTTT. It codes for CASSRLAIDTQYF.

The chain is built from TRBV5-5 and TRBJ1-2; 7 bases match TRBD1. CDR1 SGHKS and CDR2 YYEKEE come from the germline V gene (reference sequence). Germline trimming cut 4 bases from V and 7 bases from J; bases unmatched to any gene: 7. The CDR3 length is 13 residues. The CDR3 loop reads CASSQTGIGGYTF. In DNA, the CDR3 is TGTGCCAGCAGCCAGACAGGGATCGGTGGCTACACCTTC.

V and J are TRBV7-2 and TRBJ2-5; 14 bases match TRBD2. The junction had 11 bases not matched to a gene; V was cut back by 3 bases and J by 2 bases. The CDR3 is 19 residues long. Per germline, CDR1 SGHTA and CDR2 FQGNSA. The CDR3 DNA reads TGTGCCAGCAGCTTTCTTTCGACTAGCGGGAGGGGTATGCAAGAGACCCAGTACTTC. It encodes CASSFLSTSGRGMQETQYF.

The chain links TRBV5-6 to TRBJ2-3; 8 bases agree with TRBD1. V trimming: 4 bases; J trimming: 3 bases; junction bases outside the gene matches: 10. Germline V lookup: CDR1 SGHDT, CDR2 YYEEEE. There are 16 residues in the CDR3. In nucleotides, the CDR3 is TGTGCCAGCAGCCCGACAGGGGACGACATAACAGATACGCAGTATTTT. Amino acids: CASSPTGDDITDTQYF.

The chain is built from TRBV11-2 and TRBJ2-4; D possibly corresponds to TRBD1 (5 bases). The CDR3 has 17 amino acids. V lost 5 bases, J lost 4 bases, and 21 bases lay in between. The germline CDR1 and CDR2 sequences are SGHAT and FQNNGV. The CDR3 nucleotides read TGTGCCAGCAGCCCAAACGAATTGGGGCCGTCGAAAAACATTCAGTACTTC. This sequence encodes CASSPNELGPSKNIQYF.

This clone has just one count. The chain recombines TRBV15 with TRBJ1-2, with D possibly matching TRBD1 (5 bases). Germline lookup yields CDR1 LNHNV and CDR2 YYDKDF (reference sequence). Trimming pared 4 bases from V and 4 bases from J, leaving 13 bases between. This CDR3 contains 14 residues. The CDR3 here is CATSIRGKSYGYTF. CDR3 coding DNA: TGTGCCACCAGCATCCGGGGGAAAAGCTATGGCTACACCTTC. Together with reference TRBV15 and TRBJ1-2, the CDR3 gives the full variable domain: DAMVIQNPRYQVTQFGKPVTLSCSQTLNHNVMYWYQQKSSQAPKLLFHYYDKDFNNEADTPDNFQSRRPNTSFCFLDIRSPGLGDTAMYLCATSIRGKSYGYTFGSGTRLTVV.

The chain joins TRBV11-2 to TRBJ2-5; possibly TRBD2 for D (5 bases). Germline V gene lookup returns CDR1 SGHAT and CDR2 FQNNGV. This CDR3 comprises 13 residues. V dropped 1 base and J dropped 5 bases, with 8 bases sitting between them. The CDR3 loop reads CASSLGTVETQYF. The CDR3 nucleotides are TGTGCCAGCAGCTTAGGGACTGTCGAGACCCAGTACTTC.

The gene calls are TRBV18 and TRBJ2-1, with 13 nucleotides matching TRBD2. The CDR3 has 15 amino acids. Germline V gene sequence: CDR1 KGHSH, CDR2 LQKENI. The V and J ends lost 1 base and 9 bases, in that order; junction bases with no gene match: 3. Here the CDR3 reads CASSPQTSGGGEQFF. CDR3 DNA: TGTGCCAGCTCACCACAAACTAGCGGGGGGGGTGAGCAGTTCTTC.

The chain has TRBV28 and TRBJ1-5, with TRBD1 as a possible D gene (5 bases). This CDR3 comprises 13 residues. The V end was cut by 10 bases, the J end by 6 bases, with 16 bases between. Germline CDR1 is MDHEN and CDR2 is SYDVKM. This chain's CDR3 is CATSRERTQPQHF. CDR3 DNA sequence: TGTGCCACCAGCAGGGAAAGGACTCAGCCCCAGCATTTT.

V is TRBV3-1 (or the pseudogene TRBV3-2) and J is TRBJ2-1; D is possibly TRBD1 (6 bases). The CDR3 is 13 amino acids. Germline CDR1 and CDR2: LGHDT and YNNKEL (reference sequence). V lost 4 bases and J lost 12, with 16 bases in between. The CDR3: CASSLSSGTTQFF. Written as DNA, the CDR3 is TGTGCCAGCAGCCTATCTTCCGGGACAACGCAGTTCTTC.

The rearrangement uses TRBV7-8 and TRBJ2-7; tentatively, D is TRBD1 (6 bases). The CDR3 extends over 13 amino acids. The V gene lost 5 bases and the J gene lost 2 bases, with 10 bases spanning the gap. The germline CDR1 and CDR2 sequences are SGHVS and FQNEAQ. The CDR3 is CASSRRQAYEQYF. In DNA form, the CDR3 reads TGTGCCAGCAGCCGTAGACAGGCCTACGAGCAGTACTTC.

The rearrangement joins TRBV12-5 to TRBJ1-1; 7 bases align to TRBD1. This CDR3 spans 15 amino acids. J gave up 1 base and V 1 base, and 3 bases lay outside the gene matches. Germline CDR1 and CDR2: LGHNT and FRNRAP. For the CDR3, the DNA is TGTGCTAGTGGTTTGGATTGGACAGGGAACACTGAAGCTTTCTTT. This translates into CASGLDWTGNTEAFF.

The chain carries TRBV6-5 and TRBJ1-6, with 7 bases matching TRBD1. This CDR3 has 15 amino acids. In germline, CDR1 is MNHEY, CDR2 SVGAGI. V gave up 6 bases and J gave up 13 bases; unmatched junction bases: 15. The CDR3 is CASRSRQGGLGPLHF. DNA of the CDR3: TGTGCCAGCAGATCCAGACAGGGTGGCCTCGGGCCCCTCCACTTT.

Note on this clone: A read error may be the cause here, since a much bigger clone is one base away. V usage is TRBV6-5 and J usage is TRBJ2-7; 9 bases line up with TRBD1. The CDR3 spans 15 residues. With 0 bases clipped from V and 1 base from J, the junction kept 1 base outside the gene matches. Germline loops: CDR1 MNHEY, CDR2 SVGAGI. For the CDR3, the DNA is TGTGCCAGCAGTTACTCTGGGACAGGGTCCTACGAGCAGTACTTC. It specifies CASSYSGTGSYEQYF.

A single count supports this clone. This chain links TRBV24-1 with TRBJ2-1; 9 bases agree with TRBD1. V lost 2 bases, J lost 8 bases, and 6 bases stayed unmatched. Germline CDR1 and CDR2: KGHDR and SFDVKD. The CDR3 has 15 residues. The CDR3 sequence is CATSDSGQGRHEQFF. CDR3 bases: TGTGCCACCAGTGATTCGGGACAGGGTCGGCATGAGCAGTTCTTC.

This chain joins TRBV2 and TRBJ1-2; weak D call: TRBD1 (5 bases). CDR1 is SNHLY and CDR2 is FYNNEI in the germline V gene. V was cut by 6 bases and J by 4 bases, with 21 bases left in between. This CDR3 is 16 amino acids long. The CDR3 reads CASSTVSGAAPYGYTF. The CDR3 region has the DNA TGTGCCAGCAGCACCGTATCTGGGGCGGCCCCCTATGGCTACACCTTC.

This clone has just one count. The V and J genes are TRBV18 and TRBJ2-3; 7 bases match TRBD2. J lost 4 bases, V lost 1 base, and 8 bases had no gene match. Germline CDR1 and CDR2: KGHSH and LQKENI. The CDR3 runs 16 residues. The CDR3 reads CASSPQGPRGADTQYF. The CDR3 nucleotides read TGTGCCAGCTCACCACAGGGACCCCGGGGGGCAGATACGCAGTATTTT.

The chain uses TRBV6-2 or TRBV6-3 and TRBJ2-1; 7 bases map to TRBD1. The V gene's germline CDR1 is MNHEY and CDR2 SVGEGT. The CDR3 length is 15 residues. Losses at the gene ends were 2 bases for V and 7 bases for J; bases not matched to a gene: 8. The DNA for the CDR3 is TGTGCCAGCAGTTACCGGACAGGATTTAGTAATGAGCAGTTCTTC. It translates to CASSYRTGFSNEQFF.

V and J are TRBV18 and TRBJ2-2; TRBD1 is a possible D gene (6 bases). With 1 base removed from V and 4 bases from J, the gap between germline ends came to 25 bases. The CDR3 extends over 20 amino acids. CDR1 and CDR2 from the germline V gene are KGHSH and LQKENI. The CDR3 DNA reads as TGTGCCAGCTCACCACAAAACAAACAGGCCCGAGGGGGAAGCACCGGGGAGCTGTTTTTT. It translates to CASSPQNKQARGGSTGELFF. Together with reference TRBV18 and TRBJ2-2, the CDR3 gives the full variable domain: NAGVMQNPRHLVRRRGQEARLRCSPMKGHSHVYWYRQLPEEGLKFMVYLQKENIIDESGMPKERFSAEFPKEGPSILRIQQVVRGDSAAYFCASSPQNKQARGGSTGELFFGEGSRLTVL.